A single sample gave rise to the 10 T cell receptor beta chains below, sequenced in a study of blood T cell repertoires in COVID-19. Some clones are missing from TCRdb's copy, which holds only in-frame ones; the method was immunoSEQ multiplex PCR. Here the sample spans about 200,000 clones, roughly nine tenths being singletons. The specimen was peripheral blood. All receptors come from a man between 35 and 55 years old with acute or convalescent COVID-19.

This chain links TRBV5-1 with TRBJ1-5; TRBD1 might be the D (6 bases). This CDR3 spans 15 amino acids. Deletions cut 4 bases from V and 5 bases from J, with 16 bases between. CDR1 is SGHRS, CDR2 YFSETQ, per germline. This chain's CDR3 is CASSPVGGGDQPQHF. CDR3 nucleotide sequence: TGCGCCAGCAGCCCTGTAGGGGGGGGAGATCAGCCCCAGCATTTT. The full variable domain, its missing parts supplied by reference TRBV5-1 and TRBJ1-5, is KAGVTQTPRYLIKTRGQQVTLSCSPISGHRSVSWYQQTPGQGLQFLFEYFSETQRNKGNFPGRFSGRQFSNSRSEMNVSTLELGDSALYLCASSPVGGGDQPQHFGDGTRLSIL.

The chain joins TRBV2 to TRBJ2-3; TRBD2 matches 10 bases. Germline V gives CDR1 SNHLY, CDR2 FYNNEI. Trimming at V came to 1 base and at J to 2 bases, leaving 3 bases not matched to a gene. The CDR3 is 16 amino acids. DNA for the CDR3: TGTGCCAGCAGTGAAGGAGCGGGGGGGTACACAGATACGCAGTATTTT. As protein: CASSEGAGGYTDTQYF.

The rearrangement links TRBV18 to TRBJ1-2; possible D gene TRBD1, 6 bases. The V end was cut by 3 bases, the J end by 3 bases, with 14 bases between. This CDR3 is built from 15 residues. Germline V gives CDR1 KGHSH, CDR2 LQKENI. The CDR3: CASSPGQGMDYGYTF. DNA for the CDR3: TGTGCCAGCTCACCTGGGCAGGGGATGGACTATGGCTACACCTTC. Combining the CDR3 with reference TRBV18 and TRBJ1-2 gives the whole variable domain NAGVMQNPRHLVRRRGQEARLRCSPMKGHSHVYWYRQLPEEGLKFMVYLQKENIIDESGMPKERFSAEFPKEGPSILRIQQVVRGDSAAYFCASSPGQGMDYGYTFGSGTRLTVV.

V and J are TRBV27 and TRBJ2-7; D possibly corresponds to TRBD2 (5 bases). Trimming removed 4 bases at V and 5 bases at J, with 15 bases between. Germline V CDR1 and CDR2: MNHEY, SMNVEV (reference sequence). This CDR3 has 14 residues. The DNA for the CDR3 is TGTGCCAGCAGTTCACTAGTCTTCCCCCACGAGCAGTACTTC. Its protein is CASSSLVFPHEQYF.

The rearrangement links TRBV9 to TRBJ2-7, with D perhaps TRBD1 (6 bases). CDR3 length: 15 residues. CDR1 is SGDLS, CDR2 YYNGEE, per germline. V was pared by 2 bases and J by 4 bases, with 16 bases between. CDR3 nucleotides: TGTGCCAGCAGCGTGGGGGCAGCCGAACCGTACGAGCAGTACTTC. This codes for CASSVGAAEPYEQYF.

The genes are TRBV29-1 and TRBJ1-1, with 10 bases fitting TRBD1. CDR3 length equals 10 residues. With V trimmed by 6 bases and J by 10 bases, 2 bases remained unmatched. Germline lookup yields CDR1 SQVTM and CDR2 ANQGSEA. CDR3 protein: CSVGDRGAFF. Written as DNA, the CDR3 is TGCAGCGTCGGGGACAGGGGAGCTTTCTTT. Full variable domain (remainder filled in from reference TRBV29-1 and TRBJ1-1): SAVISQKPSRDICQRGTSLTIQCQVDSQVTMMFWYRQQPGQSLTLIATANQGSEATYESGFVIDKFPISRPNLTFSTLTVSNMSPEDSSIYLCSVGDRGAFFGQGTRLTVV.

This rearrangement joins TRBV11-3 to TRBJ2-2, with 10 bases identical to TRBD2. CDR1 is SGHNT and CDR2 is YENEEA in the germline V gene. There are 15 residues in the CDR3. V dropped 7 bases and J dropped 6; count of bases not matched to a gene: 8. The CDR3 DNA reads as TGTGCCAGCACCCCGACTAGCGGGTCCCCCGGGGAGCTGTTTTTT. It translates to CASTPTSGSPGELFF.

The chain recombines TRBV7-8 with TRBJ1-1, with 7 bases aligning to TRBD1. This CDR3 has 15 residues. V shed 1 base and J 4 bases; nucleotides not matched to a gene: 6. Germline CDR1 is SGHVS and CDR2 is FQNEAQ. The CDR3 DNA reads as TGTGCCAGCAGCTTAGTCAGGGGGGCGGGCACTGAAGCTTTCTTT. This translates into CASSLVRGAGTEAFF. Full variable domain (outside the CDR3, taken from reference TRBV7-8 and TRBJ1-1): GAGVSQSPRYKVAKRGQDVALRCDPISGHVSLFWYQQALGQGPEFLTYFQNEAQLDKSGLPSDRFFAERPEGSVSTLKIQRTQQEDSAVYLCASSLVRGAGTEAFFGQGTRLTVV.

V usage is TRBV5-1 and J usage is TRBJ2-7; maybe TRBD2 (6 bases). CDR3 length: 14 residues. V dropped 1 base and J dropped 3 bases, with 11 bases sitting between them. Per germline, CDR1 SGHRS and CDR2 YFSETQ. DNA for the CDR3: TGCGCCAGCAGCTTGAGTAGCGGCCGCTACGAGCAGTACTTC. Residues: CASSLSSGRYEQYF. The full variable domain, completed using reference TRBV5-1 and TRBJ2-7, is KAGVTQTPRYLIKTRGQQVTLSCSPISGHRSVSWYQQTPGQGLQFLFEYFSETQRNKGNFPGRFSGRQFSNSRSEMNVSTLELGDSALYLCASSLSSGRYEQYFGPGTRLTVT.

The CDR3 loop reads CASSFAGTGVNQPQHF. The CDR3 DNA sequence: TGCGCCAGCAGTTTTGCCGGGACAGGGGTCAATCAGCCCCAGCATTTT. The V call is TRBV4-1, the J call TRBJ1-5; 10 bases are shared with TRBD1. The junction had 8 bases not matched to a gene; V was cut back by 6 bases and J by 3 bases. The CDR3 extends over 16 amino acids. Germline V lookup: CDR1 MGHRA, CDR2 YSYEKL.